Given below is one T cell receptor (beta chain) in context. This entry belongs to a study of blood T cell repertoires in COVID-19. Across the whole study: COVID-19 samples collected from the United States, Italy and Spain covered acute and convalescent phases. T cells, B-cell-depleted T cells, or PBMCs supplied cDNA or gDNA.

Authors' processing steps: Amplification of reference gene primers was used by the study to estimate nucleated cell counts. TCRdb's copy holds only in-frame clones and misses some; the assay was immunoSEQ multiplex PCR. For V, J and clone size, that table is used; D and trimming come from the DNA. The profile shows 90,000 to 150,000 clones, roughly 80% of them singletons. Input material: peripheral blood. The sequence was collected from a human donor in a cohort sampled during active COVID-19.

The CDR3 nucleotides read TGTGCCAGCACCGACAACGCCCAGCAGTACTTC. Its translation is CASTDNAQQYF. The gene calls are TRBV7-2 and TRBJ2-7; D gene unclear. Per the germline V gene, CDR1 is SGHTA and CDR2 is FQGNSA. The V and J ends lost 7 bases and 8 bases respectively, with 12 bases between them. The CDR3 covers 11 residues.